This passage covers 16 T cell receptor beta chains from one sample sequenced in a study of shared clonotypes between healthy human individuals. Sequencing was performed with immunoSEQ multiplex PCR; in TCRdb, only in-frame clones are kept and a portion is missing. Among 1.5 million to 2.5 million clones listed, over 85% were seen once. CD45RO-negative CD8 cells positively selected for CCR7 made up the naive population, which excluded terminally differentiated effector memory CD45RA+ cells. The sample was naive CD8+ T cells sorted from blood. The receptors were gathered from a man between 18 and 35 years old in good health.

V and J are TRBV27 and TRBJ2-1, with D possibly matching TRBD1 (6 bases). This CDR3 has 15 amino acids. Between the trimmed V and J ends, which lost 10 bases and 5 bases, there was a span of 21 bases. Germline V gene data show CDR1 as MNHEY and CDR2 as SMNVEV (reference sequence). The CDR3 region has the DNA TGTGCCACCCTAGAGGTCAGGGGCAGGGACAATGAGCAGTTCTTC. Residues: CATLEVRGRDNEQFF.

The chain recombines TRBV27 with TRBJ1-4; the D gene is possibly TRBD1 (5 bases). The V end lost 10 bases, the J end lost 4 bases, and 13 bases lay between the germline ends. The CDR3 consists of 13 residues. CDR1 MNHEY and CDR2 SMNVEV come from the germline V gene (reference sequence). Here the CDR3 reads CATSGLGNEKLFF. The CDR3 DNA reads TGTGCCACCTCAGGGCTCGGTAATGAAAAACTGTTTTTT.

The genes are TRBV7-9 and TRBJ1-2; D is unresolved. This CDR3 contains 15 residues. The V end lost 8 bases, the J end lost 0 bases, and 16 bases lay between the germline ends. Germline V gene data show CDR1 as SEHNR and CDR2 as FQNEAQ (reference sequence). CDR3 nucleotides: TGTGCCAGCCCAGAAGCCCTATCCTCTAACTATGGCTACACCTTC. Translated, it gives CASPEALSSNYGYTF. The full variable domain, completed using reference TRBV7-9 and TRBJ1-2, is DTGVSQNPRHKITKRGQNVTFRCDPISEHNRLYWYRQTLGQGPEFLTYFQNEAQLEKSRLLSDRFSAERPKGSFSTLEIQRTEQGDSAMYLCASPEALSSNYGYTFGSGTRLTVV.

The chain uses TRBV7-8 and TRBJ1-6, with D unresolved. This CDR3 has 13 amino acids. Trimming cost V 5 bases and J 6 bases, with 8 bases left between them. Germline V gene lookup returns CDR1 SGHVS and CDR2 FQNEAQ. The CDR3 bases are TGTGCCAGCAGCGAAAGTAGTAATTCACCCCTCCACTTT. Encoded protein: CASSESSNSPLHF.

As DNA, the CDR3 is TGTGCCAGCAGTTACGGGGCAGGGGCTAATTCACCCCTCCACTTT. Its translation is CASSYGAGANSPLHF. The chain recombines TRBV6-6 with TRBJ1-6; D possibly corresponds to TRBD1 (6 bases). Germline loops: CDR1 MNHNY, CDR2 SVGAGI (reference sequence). Between the trimmed V and J ends, which lost 2 bases and 6 bases, there was a span of 11 bases. CDR3 length: 15 residues.

CDR3 nucleotide sequence: TGTGCCAGTAGTATGGGTAGCGGGGCCTACGAGCAGTACTTC. Protein sequence: CASSMGSGAYEQYF. This sequence joins TRBV19 and TRBJ2-7; 8 positions match TRBD2. J lost 2 bases, V lost 3 bases, and 3 bases had no gene match. In germline, CDR1 is LNHDA, CDR2 SQIVND (reference sequence). The CDR3 contains 14 residues. Using reference TRBV19 and TRBJ2-7 for the parts outside the CDR3, the full variable domain is DGGITQSPKYLFRKEGQNVTLSCEQNLNHDAMYWYRQDPGQGLRLIYYSQIVNDFQKGDIAEGYSVSREKKESFPLTVTSAQKNPTAFYLCASSMGSGAYEQYFGPGTRLTVT.

On this clone itself: The same CDR3 arises from other DNA sequences in this sample as well. The V call is TRBV6-5, the J call TRBJ1-1, with 7 bases matching TRBD1. The germline V gene has CDR1 MNHEY and CDR2 SVGAGI. This CDR3 region has 15 residues. J gave up 2 bases and V 0 bases, and 3 bases lay outside the gene matches. CDR3 sequence: CASSYSAGGNTEAFF. The CDR3 bases are TGTGCCAGCAGTTACTCGGCAGGGGGAAACACTGAAGCTTTCTTT.

As for this clone: Other DNA sequences in the sample encode the same CDR3. The chain carries TRBV9 and TRBJ2-7, with no clear D. Trimming cost V 0 bases and J 2 bases, with 9 bases left between them. The germline gives CDR1 SGDLS, CDR2 YYNGEE. The CDR3 length is 14 residues. The chain's CDR3 is CASSVGGATYEQYF. The DNA for the CDR3 is TGTGCCAGCAGCGTAGGTGGAGCGACCTACGAGCAGTACTTC.

As for this clone: Other DNA sequences in the same sample also yield this CDR3. CDR3 nucleotide sequence: TGTGCCTGGTCTCTCGGCCAGGGGGTGACAGATACGCAGTATTTT. It encodes CAWSLGQGVTDTQYF. The chain has TRBV30 and TRBJ2-3; TRBD1 matches 7 bases. This CDR3 region has 15 residues. The germline V gene has CDR1 GTSNPN and CDR2 SVGIG (reference sequence). J gave up 3 bases and V 5 bases, and 11 bases lay outside the gene matches.

Turning to this clone: The sample holds other DNA sequences that translate to the same CDR3. V and J are TRBV13 and TRBJ2-3; D not certain. The CDR3 length is 12 residues. Trimming took off 5 bases at V and 4 bases at J, with 7 bases between the two ends. Germline CDR1 PRHDT, CDR2 FYEKMQ (reference sequence). The CDR3 bases are TGTGCCAGCAGCCTTTCCCCAGATACGCAGTATTTT. Amino acids: CASSLSPDTQYF.

V is TRBV29-1 and J is TRBJ2-5; the D is unclear. The CDR3 loop spans 11 amino acids. V shed 0 bases and J shed 4 bases, with 3 bases lying between them. Germline CDR1 and CDR2: SQVTM and ANQGSEA. CDR3 nucleotide sequence: TGCAGCGTTGAAGATCCAGAGACCCAGTACTTC. Protein: CSVEDPETQYF.

This chain connects TRBV6-5 to TRBJ1-2; 9 bases match TRBD1. The germline gives CDR1 MNHEY, CDR2 SVGAGI. The trim removed 0 bases at V and 8 bases at J, leaving 4 bases unmatched. This CDR3 has 14 residues. The CDR3: CASSYSGTGRGYTF. The CDR3 DNA is TGTGCCAGCAGTTACTCGGGGACAGGGCGCGGCTACACCTTC.

The chain has TRBV11-2 and TRBJ2-7, with 13 bases that match TRBD2. Unmatched junction bases numbered 3, after V lost 5 bases and J lost 2 bases. This CDR3 has 15 amino acids. Germline V gene data show CDR1 as SGHAT and CDR2 as FQNNGV. CDR3 amino acids: CASSEGLAGTYEQYF. The DNA for the CDR3 is TGTGCCAGCAGCGAGGGACTAGCGGGGACCTACGAGCAGTACTTC.

The CDR3 sequence: CASSPTGGRRFYEQYF. The CDR3 DNA is TGTGCCAGCAGTCCTACTGGCGGGAGGCGATTCTACGAGCAGTACTTC. The J gene is TRBJ2-7, the V gene TRBV27; TRBD2 aligns across 8 bases. The germline CDR1 and CDR2 sequences are MNHEY and SMNVEV (reference sequence). V gave up 5 bases and J gave up 3 bases; unmatched junction bases: 12. This CDR3 spans 16 amino acids.

This chain uses TRBV4-3 with TRBJ2-7; D call uncertain. Trimming pared 3 bases from V and 3 bases from J, leaving 18 bases between. The CDR3 is 16 residues long. The germline V gene encodes CDR1 LGHNA and CDR2 YSLEER. In DNA, the CDR3 is TGCGCCAGCAGCCACGACGTACCAGGAAGTGTCTACGAGCAGTACTTC. Amino acids: CASSHDVPGSVYEQYF.

This clone was seen only once. The chain links TRBV27 to TRBJ2-2; 8 bases are shared with TRBD2. The CDR3 is made up of 17 amino acids. Trimming at V came to 5 bases and at J to 4 bases, leaving 12 bases not matched to a gene. CDR1 is MNHEY, CDR2 SMNVEV, per germline (reference sequence). The DNA of the CDR3 is TGTGCCAGCAGTAGCCTAGGGGTAGCGGGACTCACCGGGGAGCTGTTTTTT. As protein: CASSSLGVAGLTGELFF.